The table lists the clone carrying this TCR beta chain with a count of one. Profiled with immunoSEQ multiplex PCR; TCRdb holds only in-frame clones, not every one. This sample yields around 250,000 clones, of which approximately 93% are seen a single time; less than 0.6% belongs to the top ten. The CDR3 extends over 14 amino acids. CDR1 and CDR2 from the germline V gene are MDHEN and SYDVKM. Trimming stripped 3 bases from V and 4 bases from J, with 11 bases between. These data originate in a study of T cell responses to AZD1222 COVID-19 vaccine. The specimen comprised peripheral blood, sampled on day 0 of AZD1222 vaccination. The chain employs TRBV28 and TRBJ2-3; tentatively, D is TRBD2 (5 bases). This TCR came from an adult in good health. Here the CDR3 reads CASSLFRGADTQYF. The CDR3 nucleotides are TGTGCCAGCAGTTTGTTCCGGGGTGCAGATACGCAGTATTTT.